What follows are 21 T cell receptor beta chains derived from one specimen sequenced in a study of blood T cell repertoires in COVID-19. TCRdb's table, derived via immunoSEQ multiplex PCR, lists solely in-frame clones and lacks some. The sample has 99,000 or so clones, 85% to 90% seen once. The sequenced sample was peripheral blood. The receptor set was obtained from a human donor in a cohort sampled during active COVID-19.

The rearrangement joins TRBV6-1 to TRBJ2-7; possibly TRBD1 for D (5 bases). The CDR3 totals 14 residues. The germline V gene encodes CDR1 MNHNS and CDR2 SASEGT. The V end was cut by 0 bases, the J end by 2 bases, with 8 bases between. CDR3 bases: TGTGCCAGCAGTGAAGCTCAGGGCACCTACGAGCAGTACTTC. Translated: CASSEAQGTYEQYF.

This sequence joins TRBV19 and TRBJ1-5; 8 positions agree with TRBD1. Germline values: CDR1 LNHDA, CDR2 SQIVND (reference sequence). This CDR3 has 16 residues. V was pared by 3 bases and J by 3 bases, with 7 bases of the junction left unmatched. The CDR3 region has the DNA TGTGCCAGTAGTATGGGGACAGGTCTCACCAATCAGCCCCAGCATTTT. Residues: CASSMGTGLTNQPQHF.

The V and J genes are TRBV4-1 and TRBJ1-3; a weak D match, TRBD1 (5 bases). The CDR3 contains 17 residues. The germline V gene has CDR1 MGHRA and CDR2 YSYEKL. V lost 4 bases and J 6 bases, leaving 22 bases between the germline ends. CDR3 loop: CASSRGVWRGKENTIYF. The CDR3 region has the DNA TGCGCCAGCAGCCGGGGGGTTTGGAGGGGAAAGGAAAACACCATATATTTT.

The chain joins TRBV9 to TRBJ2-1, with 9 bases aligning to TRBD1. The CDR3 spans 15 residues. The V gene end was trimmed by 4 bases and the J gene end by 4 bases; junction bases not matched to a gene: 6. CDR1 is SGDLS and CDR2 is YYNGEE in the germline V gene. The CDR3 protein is CASSPRDRVYNEQFF. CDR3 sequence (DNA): TGTGCCAGCAGCCCCCGGGACAGGGTATACAATGAGCAGTTCTTC.

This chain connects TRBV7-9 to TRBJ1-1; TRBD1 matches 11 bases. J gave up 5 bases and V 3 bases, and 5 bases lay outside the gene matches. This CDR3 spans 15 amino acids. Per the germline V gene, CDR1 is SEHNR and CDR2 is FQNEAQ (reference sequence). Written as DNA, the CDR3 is TGTGCCAGCAGCTTCCTGGACAGGGGGCTTACTGAAGCTTTCTTT. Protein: CASSFLDRGLTEAFF.

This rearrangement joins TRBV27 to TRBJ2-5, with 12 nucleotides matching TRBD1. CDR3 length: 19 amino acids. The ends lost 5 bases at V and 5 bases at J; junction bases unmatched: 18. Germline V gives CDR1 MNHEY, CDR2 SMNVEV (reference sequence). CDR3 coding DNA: TGTGCCAGCAGTCCCGGTAGGGAGACCGGGACAGGGGGCTGGGAGACCCAGTACTTC. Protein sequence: CASSPGRETGTGGWETQYF.

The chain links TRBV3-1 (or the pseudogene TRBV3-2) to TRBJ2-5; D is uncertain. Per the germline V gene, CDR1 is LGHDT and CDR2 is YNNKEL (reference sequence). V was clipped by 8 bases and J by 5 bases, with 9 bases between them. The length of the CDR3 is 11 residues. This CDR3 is CASGLRETQYF. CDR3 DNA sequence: TGTGCCAGCGGCCTTCGGGAGACCCAGTACTTC.

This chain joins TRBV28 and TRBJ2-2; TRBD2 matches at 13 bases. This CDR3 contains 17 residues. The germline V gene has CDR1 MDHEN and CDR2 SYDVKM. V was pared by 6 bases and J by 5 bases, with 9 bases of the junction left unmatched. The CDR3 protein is CASSEILAGGGTGELFF. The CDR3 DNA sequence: TGTGCCAGCAGCGAGATACTAGCGGGAGGGGGGACCGGGGAGCTGTTTTTT.

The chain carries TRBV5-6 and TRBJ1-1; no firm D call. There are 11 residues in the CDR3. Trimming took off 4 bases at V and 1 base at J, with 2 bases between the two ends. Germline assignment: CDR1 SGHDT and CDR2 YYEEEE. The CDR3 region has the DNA TGTGCCAGCAGCCAGAACACTGAAGCTTTCTTT. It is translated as CASSQNTEAFF.

CDR3 coding DNA: TGTGCCAGCAGCCGGGTGACGGGAAATCAGCCCCAGCATTTT. Protein sequence: CASSRVTGNQPQHF. The V gene is TRBV5-5, the J gene TRBJ1-5; D not resolved. The V gene lost 4 bases and the J gene lost 4 bases, with 12 bases spanning the gap. Germline loops: CDR1 SGHKS, CDR2 YYEKEE (reference sequence). The CDR3 is 14 amino acids.

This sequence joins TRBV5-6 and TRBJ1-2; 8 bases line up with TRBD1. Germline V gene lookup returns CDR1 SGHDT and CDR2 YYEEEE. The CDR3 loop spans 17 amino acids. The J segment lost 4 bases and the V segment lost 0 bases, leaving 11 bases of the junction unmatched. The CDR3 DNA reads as TGTGCCAGCAGCTTGGAGCGCAGGGGGCGTGGTGGCTATGGCTACACCTTC. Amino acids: CASSLERRGRGGYGYTF. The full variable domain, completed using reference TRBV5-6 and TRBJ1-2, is DAGVTQSPTHLIKTRGQQVTLRCSPKSGHDTVSWYQQALGQGPQFIFQYYEEEERQRGNFPDRFSGHQFPNYSSELNVNALLLGDSALYLCASSLERRGRGGYGYTFGSGTRLTVV.

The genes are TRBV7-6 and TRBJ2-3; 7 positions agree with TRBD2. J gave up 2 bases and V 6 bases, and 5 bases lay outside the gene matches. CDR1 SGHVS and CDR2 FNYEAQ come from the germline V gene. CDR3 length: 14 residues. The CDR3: CASRASGLTDTQYF. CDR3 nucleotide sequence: TGTGCCAGCAGGGCTAGCGGCCTCACAGATACGCAGTATTTT.

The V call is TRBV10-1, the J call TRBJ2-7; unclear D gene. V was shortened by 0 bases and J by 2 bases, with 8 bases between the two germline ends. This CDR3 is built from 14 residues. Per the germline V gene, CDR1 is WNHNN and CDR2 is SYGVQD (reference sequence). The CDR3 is CASSESQRPYEQYF. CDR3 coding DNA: TGCGCCAGCAGTGAGTCGCAGCGACCCTACGAGCAGTACTTC.

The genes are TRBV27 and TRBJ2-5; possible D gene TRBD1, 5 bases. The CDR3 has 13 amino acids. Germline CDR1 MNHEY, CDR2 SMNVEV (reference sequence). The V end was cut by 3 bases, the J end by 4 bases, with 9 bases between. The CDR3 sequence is CASSLTVGETQYF. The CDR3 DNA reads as TGTGCCAGCAGTTTGACAGTCGGAGAGACCCAGTACTTC.

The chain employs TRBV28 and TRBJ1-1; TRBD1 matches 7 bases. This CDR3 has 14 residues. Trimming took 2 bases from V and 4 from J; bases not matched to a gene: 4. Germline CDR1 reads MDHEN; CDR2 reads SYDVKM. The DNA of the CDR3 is TGTGCCAGCAGTTTAATCCAGGGGGGCACTGAAGCTTTCTTT. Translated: CASSLIQGGTEAFF. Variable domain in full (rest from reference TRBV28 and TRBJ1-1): DVKVTQSSRYLVKRTGEKVFLECVQDMDHENMFWYRQDPGLGLRLIYFSYDVKMKEKGDIPEGYSVSREKKERFSLILESASTNQTSMYLCASSLIQGGTEAFFGQGTRLTVV.

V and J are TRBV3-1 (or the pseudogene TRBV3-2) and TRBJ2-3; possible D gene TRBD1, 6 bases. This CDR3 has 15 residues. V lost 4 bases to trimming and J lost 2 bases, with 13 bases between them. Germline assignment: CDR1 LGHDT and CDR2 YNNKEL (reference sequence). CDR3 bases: TGTGCCAGCAGCCTTAGGGGGAGCAACACAGATACGCAGTATTTT. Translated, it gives CASSLRGSNTDTQYF.

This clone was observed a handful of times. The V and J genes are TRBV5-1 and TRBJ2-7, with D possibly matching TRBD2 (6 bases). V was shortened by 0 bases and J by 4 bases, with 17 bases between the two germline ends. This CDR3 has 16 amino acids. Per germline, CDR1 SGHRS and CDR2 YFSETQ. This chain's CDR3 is CASSLVIGGEKYEQYF. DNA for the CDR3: TGCGCCAGCAGCTTGGTGATAGGCGGGGAGAAGTACGAGCAGTACTTC. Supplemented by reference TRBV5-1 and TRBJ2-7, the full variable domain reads KAGVTQTPRYLIKTRGQQVTLSCSPISGHRSVSWYQQTPGQGLQFLFEYFSETQRNKGNFPGRFSGRQFSNSRSEMNVSTLELGDSALYLCASSLVIGGEKYEQYFGPGTRLTVT.

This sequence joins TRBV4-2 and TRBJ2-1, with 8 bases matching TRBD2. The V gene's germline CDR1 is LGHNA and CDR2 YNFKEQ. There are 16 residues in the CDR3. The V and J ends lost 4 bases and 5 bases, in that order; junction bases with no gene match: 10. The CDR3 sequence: CASSRRAGGLNNEQFF. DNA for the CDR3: TGTGCCAGCAGCCGGCGGGCGGGGGGTCTGAACAATGAGCAGTTCTTC.

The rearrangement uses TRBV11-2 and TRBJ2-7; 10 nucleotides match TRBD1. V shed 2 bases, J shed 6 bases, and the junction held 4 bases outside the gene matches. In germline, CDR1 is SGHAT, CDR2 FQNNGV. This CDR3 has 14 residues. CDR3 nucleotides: TGTGCCAGCAGCTTATTGGGACAGGGGCGCGAGCAGTACTTC. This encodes CASSLLGQGREQYF.

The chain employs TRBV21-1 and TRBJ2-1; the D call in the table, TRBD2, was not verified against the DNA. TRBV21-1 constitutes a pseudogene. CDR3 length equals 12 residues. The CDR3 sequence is CASSISQFSVFF. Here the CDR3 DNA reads TGTGCCAGCAGCATTTCTCAATTCAGCGTGTTCTTC.

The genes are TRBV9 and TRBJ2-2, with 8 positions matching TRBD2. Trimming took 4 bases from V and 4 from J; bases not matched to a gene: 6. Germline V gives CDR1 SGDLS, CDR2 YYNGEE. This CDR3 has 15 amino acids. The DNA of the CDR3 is TGTGCCAGCAGCACCCGACTAGCGTCCACCGGGGAGCTGTTTTTT. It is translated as CASSTRLASTGELFF.